Following are 2 T cell receptor beta chains from one sample sequenced in a study of identical twins. From the 5' RACE reads, TCRdb called clonotypes with MiXCR, one entry per CDR3 protein. Of about 700,000 distinct CDR3 sequences detected, approximately 6.1% appear once; the ten largest clones hold approximately 2%. Sequencing was carried out using naive T cells sorted from blood. Source of these receptors: a man between 18 and 29 years old in good health.

The chain combines TRBV6-1 with TRBJ2-1; the match to TRBD2 covers 7 bases. Germline V CDR1 and CDR2: MNHNS, SASEGT. The length of the CDR3 is 13 residues. Germline trimming cut 8 bases from V and 7 bases from J; bases unmatched to any gene: 8. The CDR3: CASGSPSGNEQFF. The CDR3 region has the DNA TGTGCCAGCGGGTCCCCTAGCGGTAATGAGCAGTTCTTC.

This clonotype has at least ten counts. The rearrangement joins TRBV24-1 to TRBJ2-2; D gene ambiguous. Germline CDR1 and CDR2: KGHDR and SFDVKD. Trimming left V 2 bases short and J 4 bases short, with 7 bases between. This CDR3 comprises 14 residues. The CDR3 spells CATSDSWTTGELFF. The CDR3 bases are TGTGCCACCAGTGATTCCTGGACCACCGGGGAGCTGTTTTTT.